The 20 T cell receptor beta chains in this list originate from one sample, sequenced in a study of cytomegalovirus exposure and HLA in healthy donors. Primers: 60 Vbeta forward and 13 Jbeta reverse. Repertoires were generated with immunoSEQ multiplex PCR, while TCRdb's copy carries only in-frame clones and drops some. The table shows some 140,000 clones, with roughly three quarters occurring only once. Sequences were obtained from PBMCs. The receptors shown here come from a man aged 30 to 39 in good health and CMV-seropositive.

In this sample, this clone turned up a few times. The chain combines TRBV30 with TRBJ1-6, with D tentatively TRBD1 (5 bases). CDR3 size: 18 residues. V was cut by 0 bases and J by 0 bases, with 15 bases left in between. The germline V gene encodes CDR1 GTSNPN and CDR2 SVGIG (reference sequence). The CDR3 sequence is CAWSVSGIVSSYNSPLHF. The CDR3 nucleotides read TGTGCCTGGAGTGTATCAGGGATCGTTAGCTCCTATAATTCACCCCTCCACTTT.

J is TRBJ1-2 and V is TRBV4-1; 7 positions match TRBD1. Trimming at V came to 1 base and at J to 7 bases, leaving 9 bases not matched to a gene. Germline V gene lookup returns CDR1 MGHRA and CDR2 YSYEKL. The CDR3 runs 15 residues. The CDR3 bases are TGCGCCAGCAGCCAAGTCCCCCCGACAGGGTTTGGCTACACCTTC. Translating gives CASSQVPPTGFGYTF.

CDR3 protein: CASSSGQTYTF. CDR3 sequence (DNA): TGTGCCAGCAGCTCAGGACAGACCTACACCTTC. The genes are TRBV7-2 and TRBJ1-2; D may be TRBD1 (6 bases). V gave up 4 bases and J gave up 10 bases, with 10 bases separating them. This CDR3 is 11 amino acids long. Germline lookup yields CDR1 SGHTA and CDR2 FQGNSA.

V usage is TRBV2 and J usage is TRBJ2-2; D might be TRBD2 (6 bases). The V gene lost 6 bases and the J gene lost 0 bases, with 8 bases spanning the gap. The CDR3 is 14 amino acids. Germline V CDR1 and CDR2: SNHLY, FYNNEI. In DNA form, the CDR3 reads TGTGCCAGCAGGAGGGACTCGAACACCGGGGAGCTGTTTTTT. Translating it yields CASRRDSNTGELFF.

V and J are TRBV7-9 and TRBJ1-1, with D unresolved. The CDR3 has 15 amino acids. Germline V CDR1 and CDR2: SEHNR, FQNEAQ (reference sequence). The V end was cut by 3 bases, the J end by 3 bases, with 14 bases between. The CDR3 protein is CASSFGTGVHTEAFF. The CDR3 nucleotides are TGTGCCAGCAGCTTCGGTACGGGAGTGCACACTGAAGCTTTCTTT.

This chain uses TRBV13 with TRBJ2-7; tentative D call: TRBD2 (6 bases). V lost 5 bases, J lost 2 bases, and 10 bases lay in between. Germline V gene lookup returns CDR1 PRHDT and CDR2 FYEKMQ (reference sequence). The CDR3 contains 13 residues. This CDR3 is CASSPGTPYEQYF. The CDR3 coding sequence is TGTGCCAGCAGCCCCGGGACTCCCTACGAGCAGTACTTC.

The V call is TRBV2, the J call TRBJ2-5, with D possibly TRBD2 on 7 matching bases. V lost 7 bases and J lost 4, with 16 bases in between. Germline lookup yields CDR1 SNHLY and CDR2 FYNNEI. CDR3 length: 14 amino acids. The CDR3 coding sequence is TGTGCCAGCATGGGAGGGACAACACGAGAGACCCAGTACTTC. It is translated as CASMGGTTRETQYF.

The CDR3 DNA follows: TGTGCCAGCAGCCTCCGGGACAGGATTCCTGAAGCTTTCTTT. The encoded protein is CASSLRDRIPEAFF. The chain uses TRBV13 and TRBJ1-1; 8 bases line up with TRBD1. Germline values: CDR1 PRHDT, CDR2 FYEKMQ (reference sequence). Trimming took 5 bases from V and 6 from J; bases not matched to a gene: 8. The CDR3 consists of 14 residues.

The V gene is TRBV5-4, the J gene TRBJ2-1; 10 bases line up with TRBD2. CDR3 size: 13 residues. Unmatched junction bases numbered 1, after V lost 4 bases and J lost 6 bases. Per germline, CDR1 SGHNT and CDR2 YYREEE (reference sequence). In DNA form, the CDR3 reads TGTGCCAGCAGCAGGACTAGCGGCAATGAGCAGTTCTTC. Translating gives CASSRTSGNEQFF. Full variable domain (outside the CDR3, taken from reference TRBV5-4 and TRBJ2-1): ETGVTQSPTHLIKTRGQQVTLRCSSQSGHNTVSWYQQALGQGPQFIFQYYREEENGRGNFPPRFSGLQFPNYSSELNVNALELDDSALYLCASSRTSGNEQFFGPGTRLTVL.

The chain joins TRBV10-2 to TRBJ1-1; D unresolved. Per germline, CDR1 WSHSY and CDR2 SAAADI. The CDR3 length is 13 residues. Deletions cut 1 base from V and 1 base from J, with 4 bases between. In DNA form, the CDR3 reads TGCGCCAGCAGTGAGTACGGGAACACTGAAGCTTTCTTT. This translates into CASSEYGNTEAFF.

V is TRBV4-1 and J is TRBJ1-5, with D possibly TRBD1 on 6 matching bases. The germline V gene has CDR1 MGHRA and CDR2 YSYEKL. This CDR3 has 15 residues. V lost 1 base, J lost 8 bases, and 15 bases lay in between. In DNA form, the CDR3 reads TGCGCCAGCAGCCAAGCAGGGACAAGGTTCGAGCCCCAGCATTTT. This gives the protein CASSQAGTRFEPQHF.

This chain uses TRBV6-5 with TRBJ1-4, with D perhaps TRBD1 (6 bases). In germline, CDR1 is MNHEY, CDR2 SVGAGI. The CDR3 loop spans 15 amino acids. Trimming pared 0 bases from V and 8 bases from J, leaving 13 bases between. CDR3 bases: TGTGCCAGCAGTTACTCTCAACAGGGCGGCGAAAAACTGTTTTTT. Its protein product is CASSYSQQGGEKLFF.

CDR3 residues: CASSFQGQSGNTIYF. The DNA for the CDR3 is TGCGCCAGCAGCTTCCAGGGACAGTCTGGAAACACCATATATTTT. The chain employs TRBV5-1 and TRBJ1-3; 7 bases fit TRBD1. Unmatched junction bases numbered 3, after V lost 2 bases and J lost 1 base. The length of the CDR3 is 15 residues. Per the germline V gene, CDR1 is SGHRS and CDR2 is YFSETQ.

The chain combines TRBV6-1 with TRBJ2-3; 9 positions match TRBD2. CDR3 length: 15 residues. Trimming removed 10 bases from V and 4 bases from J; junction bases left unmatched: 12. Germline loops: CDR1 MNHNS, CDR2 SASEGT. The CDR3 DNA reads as TGTGCCACCCGGGAGGAGCGGGAGGTCTCAGATACGCAGTATTTT. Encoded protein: CATREEREVSDTQYF.

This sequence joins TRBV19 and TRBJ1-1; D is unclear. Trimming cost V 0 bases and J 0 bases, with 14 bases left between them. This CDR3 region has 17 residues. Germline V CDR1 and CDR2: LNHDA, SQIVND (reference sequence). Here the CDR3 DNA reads TGTGCCAGTAGTATAGAGGCGTGGCGGGCCGTGAACACTGAAGCTTTCTTT. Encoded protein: CASSIEAWRAVNTEAFF.

The CDR3, as DNA: TGTGCCAGCAGCTTGGTAGGCAGGGGCGCCTTCAAAGCCTACGAGCAGTACTTC. It encodes CASSLVGRGAFKAYEQYF. The rearrangement joins TRBV5-8 to TRBJ2-7; weak D call: TRBD1 (6 bases). Looked up from germline, CDR1 is SGHTS and CDR2 is YDEGEE. The CDR3 totals 18 residues. The V gene lost 0 bases and the J gene lost 2 bases, with 21 bases spanning the gap.

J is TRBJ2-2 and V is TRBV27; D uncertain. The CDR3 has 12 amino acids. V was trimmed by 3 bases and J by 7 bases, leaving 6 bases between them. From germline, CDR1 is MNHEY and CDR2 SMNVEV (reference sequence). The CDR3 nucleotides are TGTGCCAGCAGTTTTAGATTCGGGGAGCTGTTTTTT. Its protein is CASSFRFGELFF.

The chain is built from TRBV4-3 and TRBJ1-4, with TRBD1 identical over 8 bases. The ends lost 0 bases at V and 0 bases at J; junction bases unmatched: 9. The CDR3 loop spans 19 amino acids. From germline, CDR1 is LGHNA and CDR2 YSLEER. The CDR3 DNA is TGCGCCAGCAGCCAAGATAGGTCAGGGGGCCAGACAACTAATGAAAAACTGTTTTTT. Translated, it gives CASSQDRSGGQTTNEKLFF.

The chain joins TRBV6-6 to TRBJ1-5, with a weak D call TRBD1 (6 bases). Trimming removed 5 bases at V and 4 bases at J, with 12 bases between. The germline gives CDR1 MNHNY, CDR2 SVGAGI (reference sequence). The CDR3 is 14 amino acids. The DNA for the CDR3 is TGTGCCAGCAGTCCGGACAGTGGAAATCAGCCCCAGCATTTT. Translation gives CASSPDSGNQPQHF.

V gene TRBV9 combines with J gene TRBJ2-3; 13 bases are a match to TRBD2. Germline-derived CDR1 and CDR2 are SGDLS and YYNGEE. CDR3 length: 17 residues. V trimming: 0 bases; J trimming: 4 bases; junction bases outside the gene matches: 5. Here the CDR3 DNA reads TGTGCCAGCAGCGTAGAGGGACTAGCGGGGCCTCCAGATACGCAGTATTTT. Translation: CASSVEGLAGPPDTQYF.